The sequence of this T cell receptor beta chain was determined in a study of blood T cells in healthy people across ages. J was trimmed by 1 base and V by 4 bases; bases with no gene match: 2. CDR1 MNHEY and CDR2 SVGEGT come from the germline V gene. The CDR3 spans 15 residues. Concerning this clonotype itself: No antigen is known for it.

Researchers collected ten milliliters of peripheral blood from every single donor. Every sample had a minimum of 6 million PBMCs isolated. Total RNA was isolated from each sample in quantities of at least 5.5 micrograms. With a J-beta primer mix and a sample-barcoded 5' primer, a second PCR ran 7 to 11 cycles. TCRdb passed the 5' RACE reads through MiXCR, listing each CDR3 protein once. The sample contains about 1.4 million distinct CDR3 sequences, around 59% of which appear only once. Study-level results: Any changes in expanded clonotypes were possibly confounded, as donor CMV status remained unknown.

Sequencing used blood. This clonotype was sampled from a man aged 18 to 29 in good health. The chain employs TRBV6-2 or TRBV6-3 and TRBJ2-1; 9 nucleotides line up with TRBD2. The CDR3 loop is CASSWAGGSYNEQFF. The DNA for the CDR3 is TGTGCCAGCAGTTGGGCGGGGGGGTCCTACAATGAGCAGTTCTTC.